This T cell receptor beta chain came from a study of cytomegalovirus exposure and HLA in healthy donors. Study-wide results and limits: Common viral pathogens (according to a later analysis) appeared linked to several of the most significant clusters.

On this clone: What it binds is unknown.

The PCR ran on 60 Vbeta and 13 Jbeta primers. Authors' processing steps: A later analysis counted 65 million to 80 million unique TCR beta chains, some 10 million shared. Sequenced by immunoSEQ multiplex PCR; TCRdb stores in-frame clones only, minus some. V and J calls plus clone size are reproduced from that table; the DNA served to infer D and trimming. There are over 200,000 clones in the sample; more than 60% occur only once, and about 1.9% lies in the top ten. Germline CDR1 is SGDLS and CDR2 is YYNGEE. The germline V and J ends were trimmed by 0 bases and 2 bases, with 9 bases remaining between them. The CDR3 contains 14 residues.

The clonotype comes from a woman aged 25 to 39 in good health and CMV-seronegative. This rearrangement joins TRBV9 to TRBJ2-7; the D is unclear. Sequencing input: PBMCs. The CDR3: CASSVDSGPYEQYF. The CDR3 DNA reads TGTGCCAGCAGCGTAGACTCTGGGCCCTACGAGCAGTACTTC.